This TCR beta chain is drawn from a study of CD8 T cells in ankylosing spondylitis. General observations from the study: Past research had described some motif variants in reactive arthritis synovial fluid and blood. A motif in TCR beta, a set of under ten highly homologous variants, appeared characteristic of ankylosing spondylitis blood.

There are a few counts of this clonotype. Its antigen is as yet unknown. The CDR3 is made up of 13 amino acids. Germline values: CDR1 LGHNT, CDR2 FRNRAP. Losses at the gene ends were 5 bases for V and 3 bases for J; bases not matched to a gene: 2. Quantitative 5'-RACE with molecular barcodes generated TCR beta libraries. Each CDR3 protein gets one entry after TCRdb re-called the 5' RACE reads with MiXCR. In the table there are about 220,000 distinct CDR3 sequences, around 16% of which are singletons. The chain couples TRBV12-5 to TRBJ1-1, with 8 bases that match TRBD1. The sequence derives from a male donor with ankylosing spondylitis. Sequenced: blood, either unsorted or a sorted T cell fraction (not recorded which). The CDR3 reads CASGPDRDTEAFF. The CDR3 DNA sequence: TGTGCTAGTGGTCCGGACAGGGACACTGAAGCTTTCTTT.